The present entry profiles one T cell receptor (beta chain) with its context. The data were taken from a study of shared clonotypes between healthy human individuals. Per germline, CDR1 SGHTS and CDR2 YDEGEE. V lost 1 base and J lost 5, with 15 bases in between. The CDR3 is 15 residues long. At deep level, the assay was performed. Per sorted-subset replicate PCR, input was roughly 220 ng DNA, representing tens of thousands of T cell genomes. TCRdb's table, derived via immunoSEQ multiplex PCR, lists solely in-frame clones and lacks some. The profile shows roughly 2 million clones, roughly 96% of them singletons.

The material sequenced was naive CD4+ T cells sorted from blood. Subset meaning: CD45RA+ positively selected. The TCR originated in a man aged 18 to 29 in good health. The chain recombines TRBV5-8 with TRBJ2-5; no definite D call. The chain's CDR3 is CASSLRQVLGETQYF. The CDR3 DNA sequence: TGTGCCAGCAGCTTGAGACAAGTCCTAGGGGAGACCCAGTACTTC.